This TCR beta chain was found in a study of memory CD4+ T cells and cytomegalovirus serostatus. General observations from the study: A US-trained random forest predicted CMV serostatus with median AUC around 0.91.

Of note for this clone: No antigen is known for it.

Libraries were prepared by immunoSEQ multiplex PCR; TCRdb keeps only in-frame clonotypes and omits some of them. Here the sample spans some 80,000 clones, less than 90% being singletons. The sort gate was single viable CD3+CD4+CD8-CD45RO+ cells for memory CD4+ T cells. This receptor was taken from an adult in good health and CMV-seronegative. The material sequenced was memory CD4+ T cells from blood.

CDR3 bases: TGTGCCTGGAGCGGGGCGGGTTTGGGTCGGTCACCCCTCCACTTT. It translates to CAWSGAGLGRSPLHF. This sequence joins TRBV30 and TRBJ1-6, with a possible D match to TRBD1 (5 bases). Deletions cut 3 bases from V and 10 bases from J, with 19 bases between. The CDR3 has 15 residues. Looked up from germline, CDR1 is GTSNPN and CDR2 is SVGIG (reference sequence).